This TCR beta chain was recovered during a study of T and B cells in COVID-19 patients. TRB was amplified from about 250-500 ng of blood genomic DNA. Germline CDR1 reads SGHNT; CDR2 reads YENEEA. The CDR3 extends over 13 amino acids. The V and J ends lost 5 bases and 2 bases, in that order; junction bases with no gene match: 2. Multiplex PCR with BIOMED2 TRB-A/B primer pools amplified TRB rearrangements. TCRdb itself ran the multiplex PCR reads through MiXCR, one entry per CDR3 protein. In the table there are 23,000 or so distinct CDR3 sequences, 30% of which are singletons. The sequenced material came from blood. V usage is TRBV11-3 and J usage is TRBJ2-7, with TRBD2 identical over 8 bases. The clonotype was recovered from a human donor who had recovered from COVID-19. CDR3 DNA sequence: TGTGCCAGCAGCCCGGGGGGGGCCTACGAGCAGTACTTC. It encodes CASSPGGAYEQYF.